The rows below give T cell receptor beta chains drawn from one sample of a study of blood T cell repertoires in COVID-19. The table came from immunoSEQ multiplex PCR; TCRdb's copy has only in-frame clones and leaves some out. This sample has some 170,000 clones, with approximately 88% found just once. Input material: peripheral blood. The receptors shown here come from a woman aged 50 to 60 with acute or convalescent COVID-19. Both conserved end residues are part of each CDR3. D genes are given only for firm matches.

TRBV19	.	TRBJ2-5	TGTGCCAGTAGTAAGACAGCCCAAGAGACCCAGTACTTC	CASSKTAQETQYF
TRBV5-1	.	TRBJ2-3	TGCGCCAGCAGTTCTAGGCGGGCGCGCACAGATACGCAGTATTTT	CASSSRRARTDTQYF
TRBV7-9	TRBD2	TRBJ2-5	TGTGCCAGCAGCTCGGGACTAGCCCAAGAGACCCAGTACTTC	CASSSGLAQETQYF
TRBV12-3/TRBV12-4	.	TRBJ2-1	TGTGCCAGCAGTACGAGTGGTGAGCAGTTCTTC	CASSTSGEQFF
TRBV7-6	TRBD2	TRBJ2-1	TGTGCCAGCAGCTTAGCGCGGTCCGGACTAGCTGAGCAGTTCTTC	CASSLARSGLAEQFF
TRBV24-1	.	TRBJ2-3	TGTGCCACCGAGTTAGAGAGCTCCACAGATACGCAGTATTTT	CATELESSTDTQYF
TRBV6-5	.	TRBJ2-7	TGTGCCAGCAGTTACAAGGGGATTTATTTCGAGCAGTACTTC	CASSYKGIYFEQYF
TRBV30	.	TRBJ2-7	TGTGCCTGGACCTCAGGAACCTACGAGCAGTACTTC	CAWTSGTYEQYF
TRBV30	.	TRBJ2-5	TGTGCCTGGAGTTCTCTAGGGGGAGAGACCCAGTACTTC	CAWSSLGGETQYF
TRBV5-4	TRBD1	TRBJ2-7	TGTGCCAGCAGCTTGCGTGGACAGGGGGTCTCCTACGAGCAGTACTTC	CASSLRGQGVSYEQYF
TRBV6-2/TRBV6-3	TRBD1	TRBJ1-2	TGTGCCAGCAGTTACCGCCCAGGGGGTGGAGGCTACACCTTC	CASSYRPGGGGYTF